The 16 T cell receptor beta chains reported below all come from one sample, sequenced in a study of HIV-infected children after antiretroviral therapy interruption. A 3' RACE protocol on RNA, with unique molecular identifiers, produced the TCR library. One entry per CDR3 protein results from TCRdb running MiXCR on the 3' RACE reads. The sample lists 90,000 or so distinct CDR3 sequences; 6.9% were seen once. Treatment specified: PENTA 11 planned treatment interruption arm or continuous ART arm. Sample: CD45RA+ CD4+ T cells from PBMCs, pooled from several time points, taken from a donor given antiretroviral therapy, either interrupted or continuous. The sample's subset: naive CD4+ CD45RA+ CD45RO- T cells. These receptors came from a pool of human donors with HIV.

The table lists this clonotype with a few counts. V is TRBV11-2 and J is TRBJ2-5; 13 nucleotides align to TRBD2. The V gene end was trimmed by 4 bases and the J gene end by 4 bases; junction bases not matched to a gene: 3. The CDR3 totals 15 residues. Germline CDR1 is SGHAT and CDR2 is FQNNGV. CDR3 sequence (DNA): TGTGCCAGCAGCTCGGGACTAGCGGGAACAGAGACCCAGTACTTC. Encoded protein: CASSSGLAGTETQYF.

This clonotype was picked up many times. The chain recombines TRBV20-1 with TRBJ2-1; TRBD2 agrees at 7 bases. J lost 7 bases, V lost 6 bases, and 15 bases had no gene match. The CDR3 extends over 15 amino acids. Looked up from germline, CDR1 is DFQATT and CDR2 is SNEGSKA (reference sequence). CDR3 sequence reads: CSAHQSGGRRNEQFF. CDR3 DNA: TGCAGTGCCCACCAGTCGGGAGGCCGCCGGAATGAGCAGTTCTTC.

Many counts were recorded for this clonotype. CDR3 coding DNA: TGTGCCAGCAGCCAGGACCCCGGGACCCTCTCCTACGAGCAGTACTTC. Its protein is CASSQDPGTLSYEQYF. This chain links TRBV3-1 with TRBJ2-7; D assignment may be TRBD1 or TRBD2 (5 bases each). Trimming took off 3 bases at V and 0 bases at J, with 15 bases between the two ends. The CDR3 has 16 amino acids. Germline V gene lookup returns CDR1 LGHDT and CDR2 YNNKEL (reference sequence).

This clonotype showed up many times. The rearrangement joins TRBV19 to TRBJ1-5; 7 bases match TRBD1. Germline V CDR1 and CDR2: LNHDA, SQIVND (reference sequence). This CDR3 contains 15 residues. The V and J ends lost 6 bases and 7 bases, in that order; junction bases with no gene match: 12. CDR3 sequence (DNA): TGTGCCAGTAGGACAGGGACGATCCCGGGGCAGCCCCAGCATTTT. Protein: CASRTGTIPGQPQHF.

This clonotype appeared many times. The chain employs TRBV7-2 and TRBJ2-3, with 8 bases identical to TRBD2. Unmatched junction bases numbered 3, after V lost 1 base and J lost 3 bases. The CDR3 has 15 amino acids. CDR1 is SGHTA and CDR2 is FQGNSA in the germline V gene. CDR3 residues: CASSLGGTRTDTQYF. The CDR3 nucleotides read TGTGCCAGCAGCTTAGGAGGGACTAGGACAGATACGCAGTATTTT.

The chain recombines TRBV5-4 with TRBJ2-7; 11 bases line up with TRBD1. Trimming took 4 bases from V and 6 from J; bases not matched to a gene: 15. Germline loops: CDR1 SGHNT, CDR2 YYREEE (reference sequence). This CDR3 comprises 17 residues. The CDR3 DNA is TGTGCCAGCAGCCTCGCCACCCTTCCCGGGACAGGGGGCGAGCAGTACTTC. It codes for CASSLATLPGTGGEQYF.

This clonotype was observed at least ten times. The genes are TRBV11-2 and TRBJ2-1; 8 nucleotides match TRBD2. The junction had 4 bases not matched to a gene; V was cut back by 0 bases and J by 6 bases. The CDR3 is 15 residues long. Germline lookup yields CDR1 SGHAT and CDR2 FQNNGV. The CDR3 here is CASSLDGGGLNEQFF. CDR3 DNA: TGTGCCAGCAGCTTAGACGGGGGGGGTCTCAATGAGCAGTTCTTC.

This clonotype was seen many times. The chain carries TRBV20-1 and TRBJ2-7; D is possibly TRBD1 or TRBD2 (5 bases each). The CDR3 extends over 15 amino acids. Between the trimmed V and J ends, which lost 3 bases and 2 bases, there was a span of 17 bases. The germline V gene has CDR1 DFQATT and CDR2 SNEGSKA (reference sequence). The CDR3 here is CSARRATQATYEQYF. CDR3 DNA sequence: TGCAGTGCTAGGCGGGCCACACAGGCAACCTACGAGCAGTACTTC.

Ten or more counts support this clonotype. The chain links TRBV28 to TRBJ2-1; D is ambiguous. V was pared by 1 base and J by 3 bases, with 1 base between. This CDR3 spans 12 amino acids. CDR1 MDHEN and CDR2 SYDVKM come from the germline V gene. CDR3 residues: CASSLFYNEQFF. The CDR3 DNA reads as TGTGCCAGCAGTTTATTCTACAATGAGCAGTTCTTC.

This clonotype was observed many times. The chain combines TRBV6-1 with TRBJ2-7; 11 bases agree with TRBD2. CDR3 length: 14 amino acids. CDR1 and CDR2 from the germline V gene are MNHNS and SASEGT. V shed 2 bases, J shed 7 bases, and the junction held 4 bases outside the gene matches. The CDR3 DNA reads TGTGCCAGCAGTGAAACTAGCGGGGGTGGAGAGCAGTACTTC. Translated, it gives CASSETSGGGEQYF.

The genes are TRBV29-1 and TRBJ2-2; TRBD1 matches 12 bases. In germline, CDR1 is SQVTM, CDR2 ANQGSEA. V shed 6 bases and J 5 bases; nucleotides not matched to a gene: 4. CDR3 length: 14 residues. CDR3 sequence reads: CSVRDRGLTGELFF. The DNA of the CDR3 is TGCAGCGTGAGGGACAGGGGGCTTACCGGGGAGCTGTTTTTT.

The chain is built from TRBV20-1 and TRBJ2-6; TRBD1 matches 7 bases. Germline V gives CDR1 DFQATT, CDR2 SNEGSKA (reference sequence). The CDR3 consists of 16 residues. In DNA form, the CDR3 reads TGCATGAGAGTGGACAGGTTAAGCTCTGGGGCCAACGTCCTGACTTTC. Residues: CMRVDRLSSGANVLTF.

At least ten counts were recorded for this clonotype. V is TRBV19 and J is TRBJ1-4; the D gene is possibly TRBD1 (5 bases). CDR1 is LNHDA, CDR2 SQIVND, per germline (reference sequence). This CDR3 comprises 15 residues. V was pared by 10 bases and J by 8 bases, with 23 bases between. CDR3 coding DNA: TGTGCCACTAGGTCGAGGAGTAGTGGGACGGAAAAACTGTTTTTT. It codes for CATRSRSSGTEKLFF.

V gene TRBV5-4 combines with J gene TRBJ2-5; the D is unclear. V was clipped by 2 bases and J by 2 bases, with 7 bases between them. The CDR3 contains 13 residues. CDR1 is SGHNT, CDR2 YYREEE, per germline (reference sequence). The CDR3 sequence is CASSLGWQETQYF. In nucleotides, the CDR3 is TGTGCCAGCAGCTTAGGTTGGCAAGAGACCCAGTACTTC.

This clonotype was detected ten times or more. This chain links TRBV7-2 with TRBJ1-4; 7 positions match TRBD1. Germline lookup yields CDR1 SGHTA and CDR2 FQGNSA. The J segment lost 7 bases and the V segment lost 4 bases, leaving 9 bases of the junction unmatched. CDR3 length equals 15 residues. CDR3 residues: CASSSQFGQAEKLFF. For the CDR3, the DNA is TGTGCCAGCAGCTCACAATTTGGACAGGCTGAAAAACTGTTTTTT.

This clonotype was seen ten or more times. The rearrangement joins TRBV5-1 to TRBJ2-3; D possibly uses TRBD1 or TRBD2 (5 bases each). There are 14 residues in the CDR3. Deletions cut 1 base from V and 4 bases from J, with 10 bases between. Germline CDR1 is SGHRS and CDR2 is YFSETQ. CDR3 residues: CASSLTRGSDTQYF. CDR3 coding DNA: TGCGCCAGCAGCTTGACGAGGGGTTCAGATACGCAGTATTTT.